A single sample gave rise to the 26 T cell receptor beta chains below, sequenced in a study of neurological immune-mediated disorders. TCRdb itself ran the 5' RACE reads through MiXCR, one entry per CDR3 protein. The sample holds tens of thousands of distinct CDR3 sequences, 13% seen once. Described time point: longitudinal time-point 3. The sample comprised PBMCs. The receptors originated from a man aged 25 to 40 in good health.

This rearrangement joins TRBV29-1 to TRBJ2-5; D perhaps matches TRBD2 (7 bases). This CDR3 region has 12 residues. The germline CDR1 and CDR2 sequences are SQVTM and ANQGSEA. V was cut by 4 bases and J by 5 bases, with 11 bases left in between. The CDR3 sequence is CSVAGGAETQYF. CDR3 DNA sequence: TGCAGCGTTGCGGGGGGCGCGGAGACCCAGTACTTC.

This clonotype occurred many times. The rearrangement links TRBV28 to TRBJ2-5; D gene uncertain. CDR3 length: 12 residues. V lost 6 bases, J lost 0 bases, and 5 bases lay in between. CDR1 is MDHEN and CDR2 is SYDVKM in the germline V gene. In DNA form, the CDR3 reads TGTGCCAGCAGGAAGTACCAAGAGACCCAGTACTTC. Translation gives CASRKYQETQYF.

This clonotype was seen many times. CDR3 sequence: CASSQSSGGGEQYF. The CDR3 DNA reads as TGTGCCAGCAGTCAATCGTCGGGGGGTGGCGAGCAGTACTTC. The rearrangement joins TRBV6-5 to TRBJ2-7, with 7 bases fitting TRBD2. CDR1 is MNHEY and CDR2 is SVGAGI in the germline V gene. The trim removed 5 bases at V and 6 bases at J, leaving 10 bases unmatched. This CDR3 region has 14 residues.

This clonotype was picked up many times. The gene calls are TRBV25-1 and TRBJ1-2, with 10 positions matching TRBD1. The length of the CDR3 is 18 residues. The V gene's germline CDR1 is MGHDK and CDR2 SYGVNS. With V trimmed by 4 bases and J by 5 bases, 16 bases remained unmatched. The DNA of the CDR3 is TGTGCCAGCAGTGCCTATTCCGGGACAGGGGAGCGGGTTTATGGCTACACCTTC. This translates into CASSAYSGTGERVYGYTF.

This clonotype appeared many times. This chain joins TRBV27 and TRBJ1-1; D is unclear. Germline V lookup: CDR1 MNHEY, CDR2 SMNVEV (reference sequence). This CDR3 has 14 amino acids. Trimming shortened V by 6 bases and J by 2 bases, and 13 bases separated the two germline ends. This CDR3 reads CASRQDRGNTEAFF. The CDR3 nucleotides read TGTGCCAGCAGGCAAGACCGTGGAAACACTGAAGCTTTCTTT.

The table lists this clonotype with many counts. The rearrangement links TRBV29-1 to TRBJ2-7, with TRBD1 matching over 8 bases. Germline CDR1 SQVTM, CDR2 ANQGSEA. The CDR3 runs to 13 residues. V lost 5 bases to trimming and J lost 6 bases; unmatched junction nucleotides: 9. The CDR3 is CSVLTGASSEQYF. CDR3 bases: TGCAGCGTTTTGACAGGGGCATCGTCCGAGCAGTACTTC.

This clonotype was seen many times. The chain combines TRBV11-2 with TRBJ2-1, with a possible D match to TRBD2 (5 bases). The CDR3 sequence is 11 residues long. V gave up 8 bases and J gave up 10 bases, with 12 bases separating them. The germline V gene has CDR1 SGHAT and CDR2 FQNNGV. For the CDR3, the DNA is TGTGCCAGCGGTATAGGAGGAGAGCAGTTCTTC. It codes for CASGIGGEQFF.

In this sample, this clonotype turned up many times. The gene calls are TRBV24-1 and TRBJ2-6; either TRBD1 or TRBD2 may fit D (5 bases each). V shed 3 bases and J shed 0 bases, with 11 bases lying between them. The germline V gene encodes CDR1 KGHDR and CDR2 SFDVKD. The CDR3 is 17 amino acids. The CDR3 DNA sequence: TGTGCCACCAGTGATCAGGGAACTAGCTCTGGGGCCAACGTCCTGACTTTC. Residues: CATSDQGTSSGANVLTF.

This clonotype was detected ten times or more. CDR3 sequence (DNA): TGTGCCAGCAGCCCGGGGACAGCTACCTTTAACTATGGCTACACCTTC. It specifies CASSPGTATFNYGYTF. The rearrangement links TRBV9 to TRBJ1-2, with 7 nucleotides matching TRBD1. CDR1 and CDR2 from the germline V gene are SGDLS and YYNGEE. The length of the CDR3 is 16 residues. V was clipped by 4 bases and J by 1 base; unmatched bases: 10.

This clonotype was picked up many times. This chain links TRBV6-1 with TRBJ2-2; D is uncertain. The CDR3 length is 15 residues. Germline CDR1 and CDR2: MNHNS and SASEGT. V was pared by 4 bases and J by 3 bases, with 12 bases between. This CDR3 is CASSGMNVYTGELFF. CDR3 sequence (DNA): TGTGCCAGCAGTGGTATGAACGTATACACCGGGGAGCTGTTTTTT.

In its sample, this clonotype was seen many times. The chain uses TRBV28 and TRBJ1-1; D is perhaps TRBD1 (5 bases). CDR1 and CDR2 from the germline V gene are MDHEN and SYDVKM. The CDR3 is 15 residues long. V lost 5 bases and J lost 0, with 13 bases in between. The CDR3 loop is CASSPMGRMNTEAFF. The CDR3, as DNA: TGTGCCAGCAGTCCTATGGGACGGATGAACACTGAAGCTTTCTTT.

In its sample, this clonotype was seen many times. J is TRBJ2-2 and V is TRBV9; no clear D. The germline V and J ends were trimmed by 3 bases and 6 bases, with 12 bases remaining between them. Per germline, CDR1 SGDLS and CDR2 YYNGEE. The length of the CDR3 is 14 residues. This CDR3 reads CASSAQMTAGELFF. CDR3 in DNA: TGTGCCAGCAGCGCACAGATGACGGCCGGGGAGCTGTTTTTT.

This clonotype came up many times. This chain uses TRBV5-1 with TRBJ2-1, with D perhaps matching TRBD2 (6 bases). The length of the CDR3 is 15 residues. Trimming left V 4 bases short and J 1 base short, with 12 bases between. Germline V lookup: CDR1 SGHRS, CDR2 YFSETQ. The DNA for the CDR3 is TGCGCCAGCAGCCATGGGGAGGTTTCCTACAATGAGCAGTTCTTC. This translates into CASSHGEVSYNEQFF.

The chain has TRBV28 and TRBJ1-3; TRBD1 matches at 7 bases. From germline, CDR1 is MDHEN and CDR2 SYDVKM. This CDR3 has 16 amino acids. Trimming cost V 4 bases and J 4 bases; bases outside gene matches: 10. The CDR3 nucleotides are TGTGCCAGCAGTTCCATTGGGACAGTCCAGGGAAACACCATATATTTT. Translated, it gives CASSSIGTVQGNTIYF.

This clonotype has at least ten counts. The chain couples TRBV15 to TRBJ2-7; D is ambiguous. The germline CDR1 and CDR2 sequences are LNHNV and YYDKDF (reference sequence). V shed 1 base and J shed 4 bases, with 2 bases lying between them. CDR3 length: 11 amino acids. The CDR3 DNA follows: TGTGCCACCAGCAGAGGTTACGAGCAGTACTTC. Protein product: CATSRGYEQYF. Full variable domain (outside the CDR3, taken from reference TRBV15 and TRBJ2-7): DAMVIQNPRYQVTQFGKPVTLSCSQTLNHNVMYWYQQKSSQAPKLLFHYYDKDFNNEADTPDNFQSRRPNTSFCFLDIRSPGLGDTAMYLCATSRGYEQYFGPGTRLTVT.

This clonotype was found many times. V and J are TRBV5-1 and TRBJ2-1; D may be TRBD2 (5 bases). In germline, CDR1 is SGHRS, CDR2 YFSETQ. The CDR3 runs to 13 residues. The V end was cut by 2 bases, the J end by 7 bases, with 10 bases between. The CDR3 nucleotides are TGCGCCAGCAGCTTCTCCCCGGGAAATGAGCAGTTCTTC. Translating it yields CASSFSPGNEQFF.

This clonotype was picked up many times. The V call is TRBV10-3, the J call TRBJ1-2, with a tentative D call TRBD1 (5 bases). Per germline, CDR1 ENHRY and CDR2 SYGVKD. This CDR3 spans 15 amino acids. Trimming pared 4 bases from V and 4 bases from J, leaving 16 bases between. CDR3: CAISASTGEAYGYTF. The CDR3 coding sequence is TGTGCCATCAGTGCATCAACAGGAGAGGCCTATGGCTACACCTTC.

As regards this clonotype: A read error may be the cause here, since a much bigger clone is one base away. The CDR3 protein is CASSPRDSNTGELFF. CDR3 nucleotide sequence: TGCGCCAGCAGCCCCCGGGACTCGAACACCGGGGAGCTGTTTTTT. The chain uses TRBV5-1 and TRBJ2-2, with D perhaps matching TRBD2 (6 bases). V dropped 4 bases and J dropped 0 bases, with 10 bases sitting between them. Germline V CDR1 and CDR2: SGHRS, YFSETQ. The CDR3 has 15 amino acids.

Comments on this clonotype: This may be a read error: a much more frequent sequence differs by one nucleotide. The chain has TRBV20-1 and TRBJ2-1; no definite D call. V lost 0 bases to trimming and J lost 7 bases, with 10 bases between them. This CDR3 contains 13 residues. The germline gives CDR1 DFQATT, CDR2 SNEGSKA (reference sequence). CDR3 nucleotide sequence: TGCAGTGCTAGAGATCTCGTGGGTAATGAGCAGTTCTTC. This encodes CSARDLVGNEQFF.

This clonotype was detected many times. The CDR3 reads CASSPKMGGEQYF. In nucleotides, the CDR3 is TGTGCCAGCAGCCCAAAGATGGGGGGCGAGCAGTACTTC. The V call is TRBV7-9, the J call TRBJ2-7, with D perhaps matching TRBD2 (6 bases). The CDR3 runs to 13 residues. The V gene lost 5 bases and the J gene lost 6 bases, with 14 bases spanning the gap. Germline V gives CDR1 SEHNR, CDR2 FQNEAQ (reference sequence). The variable domain in full, with the rest retrieved from reference TRBV7-9 and TRBJ2-7, is DTGVSQNPRHKITKRGQNVTFRCDPISEHNRLYWYRQTLGQGPEFLTYFQNEAQLEKSRLLSDRFSAERPKGSFSTLEIQRTEQGDSAMYLCASSPKMGGEQYFGPGTRLTVT.

This clonotype was detected many times. The chain is built from TRBV13 and TRBJ2-7, with 7 bases fitting TRBD2. With V trimmed by 3 bases and J by 6 bases, 5 bases remained unmatched. The length of the CDR3 is 13 residues. Looked up from germline, CDR1 is PRHDT and CDR2 is FYEKMQ (reference sequence). Here the CDR3 reads CASSFGGLAEQYF. CDR3 bases: TGTGCCAGCAGCTTCGGGGGGTTGGCCGAGCAGTACTTC.

This clonotype was counted many times. The chain joins TRBV7-3 to TRBJ2-5, with D possibly matching TRBD1 (6 bases). Germline V lookup: CDR1 SGHTA, CDR2 FQGTGA. V was pared by 3 bases and J by 2 bases, with 10 bases between. The CDR3 consists of 14 residues. In nucleotides, the CDR3 is TGTGCCAGCAGCTTGACAGGTTTTCAAGAGACCCAGTACTTC. It specifies CASSLTGFQETQYF.

This clonotype was seen at least ten times. V usage is TRBV20-1 and J usage is TRBJ2-3, with D perhaps matching TRBD2 (6 bases). CDR1 is DFQATT and CDR2 is SNEGSKA in the germline V gene (reference sequence). This CDR3 is 14 amino acids long. V lost 6 bases to trimming and J lost 8 bases, with 21 bases between them. The CDR3 sequence is CSAPAAGSGGTQYF. For the CDR3, the DNA is TGCAGTGCCCCGGCGGCGGGCTCCGGGGGTACGCAGTATTTT.

This clonotype has a count of ten or more. The V and J genes are TRBV29-1 and TRBJ1-6; unclear D gene. Deletions cut 3 bases from V and 10 bases from J, with 13 bases between. Germline CDR1 is SQVTM and CDR2 is ANQGSEA. The CDR3 has 13 amino acids. CDR3 protein: CSVESTEGSPLHF. CDR3 bases: TGCAGCGTTGAGTCCACTGAGGGCTCACCCCTCCACTTT.

Many counts were recorded for this clonotype. The chain is built from TRBV5-1 and TRBJ1-2; maybe TRBD1 (5 bases). The V gene lost 2 bases and the J gene lost 3 bases, with 8 bases spanning the gap. This CDR3 has 13 residues. Germline V gene sequence: CDR1 SGHRS, CDR2 YFSETQ. This chain's CDR3 is CASSFRGDYGYTF. The DNA of the CDR3 is TGCGCCAGCAGCTTTAGAGGGGACTATGGCTACACCTTC.

A note on this clonotype: The CDR3 end shows no conserved phenylalanine or tryptophan, and so a read error is likely. The chain recombines TRBV15 with TRBJ2-1; weak D call: TRBD1 (5 bases). In germline, CDR1 is LNHNV, CDR2 YYDKDF (reference sequence). The CDR3 covers 16 residues. This CDR3 is CVTSRDKGISYNEQFL. The CDR3, as DNA: TGTGTCACCAGCAGAGATAAGGGGATCTCCTACAATGAGCAGTTCCTC.